This T cell receptor beta chain stems from a study of identical twins. Study observations and caveats: Compared with models, monozygotic twins showed more out-of-frame TCR alpha sharing.

Unique molecular identifiers were present on the cDNA, which also gained a universal primer site by template switching. Each CDR3 protein gets one entry after TCRdb re-called the 5' RACE reads with MiXCR. The repertoire holds a few hundred thousand distinct CDR3 sequences, with 8% to 11% as singletons. Regarding this clonotype: Its specificity is unknown.

This sequence was found in a man aged 50 or older in good health. Sequenced material: memory T cells sorted from blood.

This chain's CDR3 is CASSPTSGGAYNEQFF. CDR3 sequence (DNA): TGTGCCAGCAGCCCGACTAGCGGGGGGGCCTACAATGAGCAGTTCTTC. The chain carries TRBV4-2 and TRBJ2-1; TRBD2 matches at 14 bases. The CDR3 is 16 amino acids. Germline V gene lookup returns CDR1 LGHNA and CDR2 YNFKEQ. V gave up 4 bases and J gave up 2 bases; unmatched junction bases: 1.